The present TCR beta chain was sequenced within a study of T-cell reconstitution after alpha-beta-depleted transplantation in children (dated by TCRdb to about 2016). For the wider study: Using TCR repertoire profiling, the study followed T-cell immune reconstitution in a quantitative way in children after TCRalphabeta/CD19-depleted allogeneic hematopoietic cell transplantation.

The treatment or condition label, as the study defines it: allogeneic hematopoietic cell transplantation with graft depleted of TCRalphabeta T cells and CD19 B cells. The transplant recipients were children given TCRalphabeta/CD19-depleted allogeneic hematopoietic cell grafts. This clonotype was seen ten or more times. The antigen this receptor binds is unknown. No much larger clone exists at a distance of one base, and base qualities are not known. Study-wide findings and limitations: The apparently early alphabetaT-cell count recovery about two months after transplant was reportedly dependent on only several hundred rapidly expanded clones derived from non-depleted graft cells. The frequencies of hyperexpanded clones fell over the following months, and after one year, T-cell counts and TCRbeta diversity were mostly attributed to newly produced T cells. In some patients, the high TCRbeta diversity seen at day 60 was put down to recipient T cells and intrathymic progenitors that had survived conditioning.

Receptors were amplified or captured by PCR. The data were produced on an Illumina HiSeq 2500. TCR libraries were prepared with molecular barcoding, using unique molecular identifiers to normalize TCRbeta repertoire quantification. TCRdb applied fastp at Q25 and MiXCR to the public reads, then kept only in-frame beta chains. Here each entry gathers all rows of one CDR3 protein and keeps the most common genes and DNA. The sample table shows 200,000 to 300,000 distinct CDR3 sequences, and less than 9% are seen once. Together, the top ten hold approximately 6.3% of the sample. Per the germline V gene, SQVTM is the CDR1 and ANQGSEA is the CDR2. V loses 1 base of germline sequence and J loses 5 bases, and the interval between the two ends is 11 bases. The CDR3 contains 13 residues, cysteine and phenylalanine counted. Solely the CDR3 DNA is kept, with 39 bases framed from the first base.

The sequence links TRBV29-1 to TRBJ1-1; the D gene is perhaps TRBD1, from 6 matching bases. This TCR was sampled from a male patient younger than 18 who had a stem cell transplant for acute lymphoblastic leukemia, so the T cells may come from the graft donor. Sequencing was performed on PBMCs, mostly from graft donor cells, taken 180 days after TCRalphabeta/CD19-depleted stem cell transplant. CDR3 sequence: CSVEGSGQTEAFF. The DNA is as follows: TGCAGCGTTGAAGGCTCCGGACAGACTGAAGCTTTCTTT.